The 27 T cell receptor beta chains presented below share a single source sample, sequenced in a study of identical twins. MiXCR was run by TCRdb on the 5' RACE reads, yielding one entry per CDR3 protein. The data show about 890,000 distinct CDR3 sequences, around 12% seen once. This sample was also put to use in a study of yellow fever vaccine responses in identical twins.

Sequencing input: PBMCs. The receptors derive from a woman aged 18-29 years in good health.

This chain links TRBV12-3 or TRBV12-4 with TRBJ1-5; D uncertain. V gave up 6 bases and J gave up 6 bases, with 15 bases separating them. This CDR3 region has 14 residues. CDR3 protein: CASSSPQRGQPQHF. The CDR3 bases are TGTGCCAGCAGCTCGCCCCAACGAGGTCAGCCCCAGCATTTT.

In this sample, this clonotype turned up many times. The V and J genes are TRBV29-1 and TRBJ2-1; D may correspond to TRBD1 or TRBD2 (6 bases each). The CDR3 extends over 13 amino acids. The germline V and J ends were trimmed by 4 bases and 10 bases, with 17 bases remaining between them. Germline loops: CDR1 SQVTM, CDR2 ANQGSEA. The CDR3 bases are TGCAGCGTTGTGGGGGCAGACGGAGGGGAGCAGTTCTTC. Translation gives CSVVGADGGEQFF.

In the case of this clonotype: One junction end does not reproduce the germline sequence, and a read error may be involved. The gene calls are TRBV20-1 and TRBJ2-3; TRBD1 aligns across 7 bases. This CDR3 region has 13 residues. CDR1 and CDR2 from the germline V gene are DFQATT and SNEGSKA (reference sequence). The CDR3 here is CGARGQNTDTQYF. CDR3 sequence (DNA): TGCGGTGCTAGGGGACAGAACACAGATACGCAGTATTTT.

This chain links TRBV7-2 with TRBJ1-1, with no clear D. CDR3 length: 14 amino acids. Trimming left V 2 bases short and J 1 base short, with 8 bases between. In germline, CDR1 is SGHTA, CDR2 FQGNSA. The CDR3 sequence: CASSLSFRNTEAFF. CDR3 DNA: TGTGCCAGCAGCTTATCTTTCCGGAACACTGAAGCTTTCTTT.

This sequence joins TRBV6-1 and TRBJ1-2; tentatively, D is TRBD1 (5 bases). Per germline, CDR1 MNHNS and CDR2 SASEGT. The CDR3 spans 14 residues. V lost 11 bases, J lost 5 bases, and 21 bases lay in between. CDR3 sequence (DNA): TGTGCCGCGGGGCAGGAGGGCACAGGTTATGGCTACACCTTC. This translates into CAAGQEGTGYGYTF.

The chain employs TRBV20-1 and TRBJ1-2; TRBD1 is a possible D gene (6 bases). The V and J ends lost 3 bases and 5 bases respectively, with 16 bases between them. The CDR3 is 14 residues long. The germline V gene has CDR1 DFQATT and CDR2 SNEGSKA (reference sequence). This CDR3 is CSASYREGGYGYTF. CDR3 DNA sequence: TGCAGTGCTAGTTACAGGGAAGGAGGGTATGGCTACACCTTC.

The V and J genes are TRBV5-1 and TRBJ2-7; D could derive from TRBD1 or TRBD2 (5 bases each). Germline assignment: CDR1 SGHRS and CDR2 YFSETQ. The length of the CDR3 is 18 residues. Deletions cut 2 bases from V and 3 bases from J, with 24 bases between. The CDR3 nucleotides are TGCGCCAGCAGCTTAACCGGGGCCAACGAGCTTTACCACTACGAGCAGTACTTC. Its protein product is CASSLTGANELYHYEQYF. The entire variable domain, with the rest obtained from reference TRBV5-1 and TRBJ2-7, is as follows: KAGVTQTPRYLIKTRGQQVTLSCSPISGHRSVSWYQQTPGQGLQFLFEYFSETQRNKGNFPGRFSGRQFSNSRSEMNVSTLELGDSALYLCASSLTGANELYHYEQYFGPGTRLTVT.

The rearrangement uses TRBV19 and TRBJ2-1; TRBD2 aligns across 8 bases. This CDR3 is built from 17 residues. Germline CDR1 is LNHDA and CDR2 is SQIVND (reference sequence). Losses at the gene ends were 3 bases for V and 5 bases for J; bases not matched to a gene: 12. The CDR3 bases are TGTGCCAGTAGTATGGTCGGGACTAGTTTCGGAAACAATGAGCAGTTCTTC. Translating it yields CASSMVGTSFGNNEQFF.

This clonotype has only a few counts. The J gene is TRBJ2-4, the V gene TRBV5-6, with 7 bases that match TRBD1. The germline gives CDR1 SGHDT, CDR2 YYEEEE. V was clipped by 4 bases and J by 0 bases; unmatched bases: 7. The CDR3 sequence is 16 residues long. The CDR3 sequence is CASSEQGILAKNIQYF. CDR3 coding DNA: TGTGCCAGCAGCGAACAGGGGATACTAGCCAAAAACATTCAGTACTTC.

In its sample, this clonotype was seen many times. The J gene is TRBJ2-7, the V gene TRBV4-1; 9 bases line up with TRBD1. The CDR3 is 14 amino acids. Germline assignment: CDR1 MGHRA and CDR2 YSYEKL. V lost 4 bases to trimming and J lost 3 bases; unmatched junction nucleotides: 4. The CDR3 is CASSPDRGVYEQYF. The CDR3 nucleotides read TGCGCCAGCAGCCCGGACAGGGGAGTCTACGAGCAGTACTTC.

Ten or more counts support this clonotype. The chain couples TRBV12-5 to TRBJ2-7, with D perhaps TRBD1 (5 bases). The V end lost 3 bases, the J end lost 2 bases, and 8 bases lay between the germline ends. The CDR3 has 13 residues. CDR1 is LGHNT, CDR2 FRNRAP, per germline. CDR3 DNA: TGTGCTAGTGGTTTTGCAGGGACCTACGAGCAGTACGTC. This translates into CASGFAGTYEQYV.

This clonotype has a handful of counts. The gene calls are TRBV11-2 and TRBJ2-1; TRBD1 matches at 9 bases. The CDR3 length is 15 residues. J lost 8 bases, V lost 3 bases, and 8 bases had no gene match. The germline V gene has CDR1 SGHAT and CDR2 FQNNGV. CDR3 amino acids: CASSFRGQGEDEQFF. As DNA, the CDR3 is TGTGCCAGCAGCTTCCGGGGACAGGGTGAGGATGAGCAGTTCTTC.

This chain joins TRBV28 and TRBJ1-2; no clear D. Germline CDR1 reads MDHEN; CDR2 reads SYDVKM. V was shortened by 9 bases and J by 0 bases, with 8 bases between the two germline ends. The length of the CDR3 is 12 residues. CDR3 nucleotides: TGTGCCAGTAAACTCTCTAACTATGGCTACACCTTC. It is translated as CASKLSNYGYTF.

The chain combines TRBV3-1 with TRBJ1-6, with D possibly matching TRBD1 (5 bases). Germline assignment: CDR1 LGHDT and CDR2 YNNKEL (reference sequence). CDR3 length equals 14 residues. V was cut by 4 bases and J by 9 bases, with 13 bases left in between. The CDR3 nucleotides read TGTGCCAGCAGCCGGGACGTTGAGGTTTCACCCCTCCACTTT. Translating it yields CASSRDVEVSPLHF.

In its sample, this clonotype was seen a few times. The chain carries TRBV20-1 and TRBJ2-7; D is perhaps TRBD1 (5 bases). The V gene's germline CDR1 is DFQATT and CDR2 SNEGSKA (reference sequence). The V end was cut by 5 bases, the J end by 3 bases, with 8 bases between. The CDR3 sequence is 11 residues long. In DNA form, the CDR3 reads TGCAGTGCTCGACAGTACTACGAGCAGTACGTC. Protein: CSARQYYEQYV.

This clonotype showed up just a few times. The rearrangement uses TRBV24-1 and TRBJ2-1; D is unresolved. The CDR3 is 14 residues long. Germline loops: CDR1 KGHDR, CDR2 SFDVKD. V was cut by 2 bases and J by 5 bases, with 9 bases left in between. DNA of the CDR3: TGTGCCACCAGTGATTCCGGGCCAAACAATGAGCAGTTCTTC. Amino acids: CATSDSGPNNEQFF.

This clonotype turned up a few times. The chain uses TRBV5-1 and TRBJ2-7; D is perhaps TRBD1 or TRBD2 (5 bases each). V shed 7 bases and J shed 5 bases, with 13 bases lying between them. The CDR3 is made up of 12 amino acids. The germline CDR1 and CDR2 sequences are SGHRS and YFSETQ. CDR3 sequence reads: CASGDAFDEQYF. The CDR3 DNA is TGCGCCAGCGGGGACGCCTTCGACGAGCAGTACTTC.

DNA of the CDR3: TGTGCCAGCAAGCTAGCGGAGCTCACAGATACGCAGTATTTT. Its translation is CASKLAELTDTQYF. The V gene is TRBV2, the J gene TRBJ2-3; 7 positions match TRBD2. V trimming: 7 bases; J trimming: 2 bases; junction bases outside the gene matches: 6. Germline CDR1 and CDR2: SNHLY and FYNNEI. The CDR3 consists of 14 residues.

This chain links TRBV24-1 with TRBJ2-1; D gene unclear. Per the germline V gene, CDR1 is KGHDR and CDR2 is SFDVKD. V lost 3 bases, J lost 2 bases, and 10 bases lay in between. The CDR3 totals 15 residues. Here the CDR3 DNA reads TGTGCCACCAGTGATGAGTCACAGACCTACAATGAGCAGTTCTTC. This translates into CATSDESQTYNEQFF.

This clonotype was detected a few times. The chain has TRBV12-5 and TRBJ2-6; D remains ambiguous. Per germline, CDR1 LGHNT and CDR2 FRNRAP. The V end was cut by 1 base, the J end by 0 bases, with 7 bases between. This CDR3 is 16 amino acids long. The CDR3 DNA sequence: TGTGCTAGTGGTTTGGGGACCAACTCTGGGGCCAACGTCCTGACTTTC. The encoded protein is CASGLGTNSGANVLTF.

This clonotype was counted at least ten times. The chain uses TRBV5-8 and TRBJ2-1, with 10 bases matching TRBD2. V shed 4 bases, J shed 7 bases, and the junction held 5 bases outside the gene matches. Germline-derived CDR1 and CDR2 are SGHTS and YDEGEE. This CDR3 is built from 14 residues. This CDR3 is CASSKGLARNEQFF. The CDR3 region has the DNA TGTGCCAGCAGCAAGGGACTAGCGAGAAATGAGCAGTTCTTC.

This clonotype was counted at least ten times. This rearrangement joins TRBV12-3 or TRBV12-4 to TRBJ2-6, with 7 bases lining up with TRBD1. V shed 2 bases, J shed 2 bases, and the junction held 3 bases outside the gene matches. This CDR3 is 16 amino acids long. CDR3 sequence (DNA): TGTGCCAGCAGTTTACAGCAGGGGGCTGGGGCCAACGTCCTGACTTTC. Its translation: CASSLQQGAGANVLTF.

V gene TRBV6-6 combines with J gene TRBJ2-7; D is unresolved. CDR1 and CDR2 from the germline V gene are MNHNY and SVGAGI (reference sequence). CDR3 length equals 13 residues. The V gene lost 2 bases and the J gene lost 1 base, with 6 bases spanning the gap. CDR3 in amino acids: CASSYANSYEQYF. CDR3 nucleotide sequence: TGTGCCAGCAGTTACGCAAATTCCTACGAGCAGTACTTC.

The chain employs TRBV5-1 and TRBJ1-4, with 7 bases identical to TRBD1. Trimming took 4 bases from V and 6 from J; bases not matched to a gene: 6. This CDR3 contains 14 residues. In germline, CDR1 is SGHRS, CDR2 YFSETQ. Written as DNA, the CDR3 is TGCGCCAGCAGCAAAACAGGGGAGGATGAAAAACTGTTTTTT. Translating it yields CASSKTGEDEKLFF.

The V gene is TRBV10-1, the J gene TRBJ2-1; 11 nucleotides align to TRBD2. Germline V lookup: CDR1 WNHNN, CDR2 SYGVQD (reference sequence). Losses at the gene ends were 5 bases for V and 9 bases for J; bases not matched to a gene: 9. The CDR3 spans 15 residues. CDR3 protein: CASSNLAGGTREQFF. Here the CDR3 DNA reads TGCGCCAGCAGTAACTTAGCGGGGGGGACCCGTGAGCAGTTCTTC.

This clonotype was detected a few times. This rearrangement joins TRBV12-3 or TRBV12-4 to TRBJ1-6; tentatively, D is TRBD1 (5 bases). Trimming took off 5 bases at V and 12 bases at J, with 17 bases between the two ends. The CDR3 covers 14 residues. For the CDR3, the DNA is TGTGCCAGCAGTCGACGGGACGGGCTAAGACCCCTCCACTTT. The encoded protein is CASSRRDGLRPLHF.

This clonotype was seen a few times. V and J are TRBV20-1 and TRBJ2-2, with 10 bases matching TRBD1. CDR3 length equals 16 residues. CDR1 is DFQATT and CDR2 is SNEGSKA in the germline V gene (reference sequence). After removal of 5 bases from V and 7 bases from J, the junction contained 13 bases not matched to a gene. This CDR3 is CSAGLGTGANVGELFF. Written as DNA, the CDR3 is TGCAGTGCTGGATTGGGGACAGGGGCCAACGTCGGGGAGCTGTTTTTT.